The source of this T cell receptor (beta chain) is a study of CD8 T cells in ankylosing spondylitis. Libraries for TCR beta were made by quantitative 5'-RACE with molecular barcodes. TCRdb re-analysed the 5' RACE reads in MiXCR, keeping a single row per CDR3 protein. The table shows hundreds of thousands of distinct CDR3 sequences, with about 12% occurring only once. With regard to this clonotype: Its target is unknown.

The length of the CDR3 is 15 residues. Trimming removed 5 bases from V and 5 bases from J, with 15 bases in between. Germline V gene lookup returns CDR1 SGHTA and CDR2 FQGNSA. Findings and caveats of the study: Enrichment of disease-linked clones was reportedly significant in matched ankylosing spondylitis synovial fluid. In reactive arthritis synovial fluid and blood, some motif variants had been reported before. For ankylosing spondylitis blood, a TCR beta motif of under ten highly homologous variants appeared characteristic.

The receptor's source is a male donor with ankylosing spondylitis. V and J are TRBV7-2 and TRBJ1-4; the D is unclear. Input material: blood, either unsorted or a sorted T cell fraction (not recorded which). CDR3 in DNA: TGTGCCAGCAGCCGTCCCGCCGACTCCAATGAAAAACTGTTTTTT. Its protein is CASSRPADSNEKLFF.